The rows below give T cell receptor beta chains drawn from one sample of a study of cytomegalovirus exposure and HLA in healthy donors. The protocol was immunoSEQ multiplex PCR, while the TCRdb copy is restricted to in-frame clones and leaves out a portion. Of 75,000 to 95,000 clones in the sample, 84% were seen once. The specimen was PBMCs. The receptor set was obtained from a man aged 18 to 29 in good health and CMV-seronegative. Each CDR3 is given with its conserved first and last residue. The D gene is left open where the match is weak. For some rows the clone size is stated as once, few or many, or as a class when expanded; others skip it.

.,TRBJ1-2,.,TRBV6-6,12,CASYLSNYGYTF,TGTGCCAGCTACTTATCTAACTATGGCTACACCTTC
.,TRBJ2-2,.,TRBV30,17,CAWSVLLPTPGTGELFF,TGTGCCTGGAGTGTACTCTTACCAACACCGGGCACCGGGGAGCTGTTTTTT
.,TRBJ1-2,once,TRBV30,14,CAWSGRTSNYGYTF,TGTGCCTGGAGTGGTCGGACATCTAACTATGGCTACACCTTC
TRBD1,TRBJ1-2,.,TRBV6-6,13,CASSLGQGAGYTF,TGTGCCAGCAGCCTGGGACAGGGGGCTGGCTACACCTTC
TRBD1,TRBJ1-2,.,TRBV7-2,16,CASSSPGQRLNYGYTF,TGTGCCAGCAGCTCACCGGGACAGAGATTGAACTATGGCTACACCTTC
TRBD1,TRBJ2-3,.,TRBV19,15,CASSTYGQGADTQYF,TGTGCCAGTAGCACCTATGGACAGGGCGCAGATACGCAGTATTTT
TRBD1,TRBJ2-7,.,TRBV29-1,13,CSVLGQGLLEQYF,TGCAGCGTTCTGGGACAGGGCTTGTTGGAGCAGTACTTC
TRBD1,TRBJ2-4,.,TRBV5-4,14,CASRLDRDENIQYF,TGTGCCAGCAGGCTGGACAGGGATGAAAACATTCAGTACTTC
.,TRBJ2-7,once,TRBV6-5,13,CASSQGLTYEQYF,TGTGCCAGCAGTCAGGGACTGACCTACGAGCAGTACTTC
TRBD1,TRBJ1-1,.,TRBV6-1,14,CASTQTGEVPEAFF,TGTGCCAGCACCCAGACAGGGGAGGTCCCTGAAGCTTTCTTT
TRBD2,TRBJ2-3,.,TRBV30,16,CAWSVDGGRLTDTQYF,TGTGCCTGGAGTGTAGATGGCGGGAGGCTGACAGATACGCAGTATTTT
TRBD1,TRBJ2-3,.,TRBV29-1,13,CSVMTGPDLPQYF,TGCAGCGTCATGACAGGGCCTGACCTCCCGCAGTATTTT
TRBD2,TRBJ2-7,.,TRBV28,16,CASTQPRDYPPYEQYF,TGTGCCAGCACCCAACCCAGGGACTATCCTCCCTACGAGCAGTACTTC
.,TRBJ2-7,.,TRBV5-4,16,CASSDGTMGGSYEQYF,TGTGCCAGCAGCGACGGGACGATGGGGGGCTCCTACGAGCAGTACTTC
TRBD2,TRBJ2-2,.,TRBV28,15,CASSLSAGGTGELFF,TGTGCCAGCAGTTTAAGTGCGGGAGGCACCGGGGAGCTGTTTTTT
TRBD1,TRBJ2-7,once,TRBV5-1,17,CASSSPGQGTPSYEQYF,TGCGCCAGCAGCTCACCGGGACAGGGAACCCCGTCCTACGAGCAGTACTTC
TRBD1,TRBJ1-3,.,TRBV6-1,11,CASQQGGTIYF,TGTGCCAGCCAGCAGGGGGGCACCATATATTTT
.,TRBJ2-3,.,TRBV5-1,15,CASSLVFVGADTQYF,TGCGCCAGCAGCTTGGTTTTCGTGGGAGCAGATACGCAGTATTTT
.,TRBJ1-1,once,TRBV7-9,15,CASLPPSTGNTEAFF,TGTGCCAGCTTACCCCCATCGACGGGGAACACTGAAGCTTTCTTT
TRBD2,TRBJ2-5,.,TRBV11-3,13,CASSLSGKETQYF,TGTGCCAGCAGCTTAAGCGGGAAAGAGACCCAGTACTTC
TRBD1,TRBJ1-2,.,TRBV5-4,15,CASSLWEQGAGGYTF,TGTGCCAGCAGCTTGTGGGAACAGGGGGCTGGTGGCTACACCTTC
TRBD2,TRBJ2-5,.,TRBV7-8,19,CASSLIAVAGGPWEETQYF,TGTGCCAGCAGCTTAATCGCAGTAGCGGGAGGGCCGTGGGAAGAGACCCAGTACTTC
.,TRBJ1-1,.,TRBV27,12,CASSNRITEAFF,TGTGCCAGCAGTAACAGGATCACTGAAGCTTTCTTT
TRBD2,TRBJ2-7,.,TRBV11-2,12,CASSLEGLASHF,TGTGCCAGCAGCTTAGAGGGACTAGCTTCACACTTC
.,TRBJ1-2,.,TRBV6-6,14,CASSYSGGVRGYTF,TGTGCCAGCAGTTACTCGGGGGGTGTTAGGGGCTACACCTTC
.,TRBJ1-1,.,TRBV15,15,CATSREGVGGAEAFF,TGTGCCACCAGCAGAGAGGGCGTTGGGGGGGCTGAAGCTTTCTTT
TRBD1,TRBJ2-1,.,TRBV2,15,CASSRQGRSYNEQFF,TGTGCCAGCAGTAGACAGGGCCGCTCCTACAATGAGCAGTTCTTC
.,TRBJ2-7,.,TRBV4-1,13,CASSQHDSYEQYF,TGCGCCAGCAGCCAACACGACAGCTACGAGCAGTACTTC
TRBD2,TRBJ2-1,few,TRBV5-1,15,CASSREAGVTNEQFF,TGCGCCAGCAGCCGCGAAGCGGGAGTCACCAATGAGCAGTTCTTC
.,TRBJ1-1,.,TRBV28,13,CASKSQRGTEAFF,TGTGCCAGCAAATCCCAGAGGGGGACTGAAGCTTTCTTT
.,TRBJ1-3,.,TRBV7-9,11,CASSGGTTTYF,TGTGCCAGCAGCGGGGGGACTACGACATATTTT
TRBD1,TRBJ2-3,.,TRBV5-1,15,CASSKETGGIDTQYF,TGCGCCAGCAGCAAGGAGACAGGGGGCATCGATACGCAGTATTTT
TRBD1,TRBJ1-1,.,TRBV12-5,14,CASDPRTGGTEAFF,TGTGCTAGTGATCCAAGAACAGGGGGCACTGAAGCTTTCTTT
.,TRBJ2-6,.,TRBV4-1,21,CASSHPPGHPLGTSGANVLTF,TGCGCCAGCAGCCACCCTCCGGGACATCCCTTAGGGACCTCTGGGGCCAACGTCCTGACTTTC
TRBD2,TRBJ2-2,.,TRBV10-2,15,CASSRLAANTGELFF,TGCGCCAGCAGCCGACTAGCAGCGAACACCGGGGAGCTGTTTTTT
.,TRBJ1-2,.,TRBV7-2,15,CASSLVDSPNYGYTF,TGTGCCAGCAGCTTAGTCGACAGCCCTAACTATGGCTACACCTTC
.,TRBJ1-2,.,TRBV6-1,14,CASRSGSNDYGYTF,TGTGCCAGCAGAAGCGGGAGCAACGACTATGGCTACACCTTC
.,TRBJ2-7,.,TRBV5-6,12,CASRGDNYEQYF,TGTGCCAGCAGGGGAGACAACTACGAGCAGTACTTC
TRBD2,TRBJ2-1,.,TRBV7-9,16,CASSRTSGRAVNEQFF,TGTGCCAGCAGCAGGACTAGCGGGAGGGCCGTTAATGAGCAGTTCTTC
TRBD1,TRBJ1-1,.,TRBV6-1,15,CASSYRGGLGTEAFF,TGTGCCAGCAGCTACAGGGGGGGCTTGGGGACTGAAGCTTTCTTT